Included here is one T cell receptor beta chain sequence, with context. The study team obtained lesional scalp punch biopsies and peripheral blood from alopecia areata patients. This CDR3 region has 15 residues. Trimming removed 0 bases at V and 3 bases at J, with 12 bases between. Per the germline V gene, CDR1 is LNHNV and CDR2 is YYDKDF (reference sequence). The data stem from a study of CD8+ T cells in alopecia areata. Study at large: Those treated were given oral tofacitinib at 5 to 10 mg twice daily.

Sequencing relied on a cDNA template that was reverse transcribed from extracted RNA. Assay used: immunoSEQ multiplex PCR; TCRdb lists only in-frame clones, some missing. This table has 100,000 to 150,000 clones, around 49% appearing once. The chain recombines TRBV15 with TRBJ2-7, with D possibly TRBD2 on 6 matching bases. The sequence was obtained from a human donor with alopecia areata. The sample here was CD8+ T cells sorted from blood, taken at week 0. The CDR3 spells CATSRDTSGVYEQYF. As DNA, the CDR3 is TGTGCCACCAGCAGAGATACCTCGGGGGTCTACGAGCAGTACTTC.